The 30 T cell receptor beta chains listed next were all sequenced from one sample in a study of blood T cell repertoires in COVID-19. Produced via immunoSEQ multiplex PCR; TCRdb's table is partial and in-frame only. In the table there are some 250,000 clones, around 90% of which are singletons. The specimen sequenced was peripheral blood. The receptors shown here come from a woman in her 30s with acute or convalescent COVID-19.

The chain employs TRBV27 and TRBJ1-5; tentative D call: TRBD1 (6 bases). CDR3 length: 15 amino acids. Trimming removed 5 bases at V and 1 base at J, with 12 bases between. Germline-derived CDR1 and CDR2 are MNHEY and SMNVEV (reference sequence). CDR3 coding DNA: TGTGCCAGCAGTCCGGGACACTTGAGCAATCAGCCCCAGCATTTT. It codes for CASSPGHLSNQPQHF.

The chain combines TRBV5-4 with TRBJ2-1; 7 bases fit TRBD2. Germline V gene data show CDR1 as SGHNT and CDR2 as YYREEE (reference sequence). The CDR3 spans 14 residues. V trimming: 5 bases; J trimming: 9 bases; junction bases outside the gene matches: 11. The CDR3 reads CASSLWLAVTEQFF. The CDR3 nucleotides read TGTGCCAGCAGTCTTTGGCTAGCGGTTACTGAGCAGTTCTTC.

This clone has a handful of counts. This chain uses TRBV27 with TRBJ2-7; a possible D gene is TRBD2 (6 bases). Germline V gene lookup returns CDR1 MNHEY and CDR2 SMNVEV (reference sequence). The CDR3 runs 15 residues. V was shortened by 6 bases and J by 2 bases, with 17 bases between the two germline ends. The chain's CDR3 is CASRSYGGTTYEQYF. The CDR3 region has the DNA TGTGCCAGCAGATCTTACGGGGGAACGACCTACGAGCAGTACTTC.

The chain recombines TRBV14 with TRBJ1-2; 8 bases match TRBD1. Germline V CDR1 and CDR2: SGHDN, FVKESK. V was pared by 4 bases and J by 7 bases, with 5 bases of the junction left unmatched. The CDR3 sequence is 13 residues long. CDR3 sequence: CASSRETGGGYTF. The CDR3 DNA follows: TGTGCCAGCAGCCGAGAAACAGGGGGTGGCTACACCTTC.

The chain links TRBV7-8 to TRBJ2-7; possible D gene TRBD2, 6 bases. Germline V gene sequence: CDR1 SGHVS, CDR2 FQNEAQ. The CDR3 has 14 residues. Deletions cut 1 base from V and 5 bases from J, with 12 bases between. The CDR3 bases are TGTGCCAGCAGCTTAGACGGGAGTATCAACGAGCAGTACTTC. This sequence encodes CASSLDGSINEQYF.

This chain uses TRBV6-4 with TRBJ1-3; no reliable D call. CDR3 length: 16 amino acids. The germline V and J ends were trimmed by 5 bases and 0 bases, with 14 bases remaining between them. Germline V lookup: CDR1 MRHNA, CDR2 SNTAGT. For the CDR3, the DNA is TGTGCCAGCAGTATCATAATGGCCCTCTCTGGAAACACCATATATTTT. Protein product: CASSIIMALSGNTIYF.

The chain couples TRBV6-2 or TRBV6-3 to TRBJ2-6; D unresolved. Trimming took off 6 bases at V and 2 bases at J, with 8 bases between the two ends. Per germline, CDR1 MNHEY and CDR2 SVGEGT. This CDR3 contains 14 residues. CDR3 in DNA: TGTGCCAGCAGCCACACCCCTGGGGCCAACGTCCTGACTTTC. Translated: CASSHTPGANVLTF.

The chain uses TRBV7-6 and TRBJ1-3, with D unclear. The CDR3 length is 15 residues. Germline CDR1 is SGHVS and CDR2 is FNYEAQ. V lost 1 base to trimming and J lost 1 base, with 8 bases between them. The CDR3 is CASSLVDGSGNTIYF. In DNA form, the CDR3 reads TGTGCCAGCAGCTTAGTAGACGGGTCTGGAAACACCATATATTTT.

The genes are TRBV5-8 and TRBJ2-1, with D maybe TRBD2 (6 bases). Trimming shortened V by 3 bases and J by 0 bases, and 10 bases separated the two germline ends. Germline CDR1 is SGHTS and CDR2 is YDEGEE. The CDR3 has 15 amino acids. CDR3 region: CASSSGLASYNEQFF. The CDR3 region has the DNA TGTGCCAGCAGCTCGGGACTGGCCTCCTACAATGAGCAGTTCTTC.

This clone has just one count. This chain connects TRBV3-1 (or the pseudogene TRBV3-2) to TRBJ2-7, with 9 bases aligning to TRBD2. V gave up 3 bases and J gave up 3 bases; unmatched junction bases: 9. The CDR3 loop spans 16 amino acids. CDR1 is LGHDT, CDR2 YNNKEL, per germline (reference sequence). The CDR3 loop reads CASSQPRASGNYEQYF. The CDR3 DNA reads as TGTGCCAGCAGCCAGCCGAGGGCTAGCGGGAACTACGAGCAGTACTTC.

V and J are TRBV19 and TRBJ2-4; a possible D gene is TRBD2 (5 bases). This CDR3 spans 15 amino acids. Looked up from germline, CDR1 is LNHDA and CDR2 is SQIVND (reference sequence). Trimming took off 4 bases at V and 5 bases at J, with 15 bases between the two ends. Here the CDR3 DNA reads TGTGCCAGTAGTAATAACGGGGTTCTCCAAAACATTCAGTACTTC. This translates into CASSNNGVLQNIQYF.

The chain couples TRBV25-1 to TRBJ1-5; D may be TRBD1 (6 bases). The germline V gene encodes CDR1 MGHDK and CDR2 SYGVNS. Trimming cost V 1 base and J 5 bases, with 12 bases left between them. This CDR3 comprises 15 residues. CDR3: CASSELGAVDQPQHF. In DNA, the CDR3 is TGTGCCAGCAGTGAATTGGGGGCAGTAGATCAGCCCCAGCATTTT. The full variable domain, in which reference TRBV25-1 and TRBJ1-5 provide the parts outside the CDR3, is EADIYQTPRYLVIGTGKKITLECSQTMGHDKMYWYQQDPGMELHLIHYSYGVNSTEKGDLSSESTVSRIRTEHFPLTLESARPSHTSQYLCASSELGAVDQPQHFGDGTRLSIL.

This clone has only a few counts. The J gene is TRBJ1-2, the V gene TRBV27; TRBD1 might be the D (6 bases). Germline loops: CDR1 MNHEY, CDR2 SMNVEV (reference sequence). Deletions cut 5 bases from V and 4 bases from J, with 20 bases between. The CDR3 is made up of 16 amino acids. CDR3 residues: CASSETTGRFVYGYTF. CDR3 sequence (DNA): TGTGCCAGCAGTGAAACGACAGGACGCTTCGTCTATGGCTACACCTTC.

Remarks on this clone: Other DNA sequences in the same sample also yield this CDR3. This chain uses TRBV29-1 with TRBJ1-2; 7 nucleotides align to TRBD1. J gave up 2 bases and V 6 bases, and 0 bases lay outside the gene matches. This CDR3 is 11 amino acids long. Germline V gene data show CDR1 as SQVTM and CDR2 as ANQGSEA. Written as DNA, the CDR3 is TGCAGCGTGGGACAGAACTATGGCTACACCTTC. It is translated as CSVGQNYGYTF.

The chain is built from TRBV7-9 and TRBJ2-7; maybe TRBD2 (6 bases). The CDR3 is 16 amino acids. Trimming removed 2 bases at V and 2 bases at J, with 16 bases between. Germline CDR1 and CDR2: SEHNR and FQNEAQ (reference sequence). The CDR3 nucleotides read TGTGCCAGCAGCTTATATCGGTTTGGCGGGACCTACGAGCAGTACTTC. Residues: CASSLYRFGGTYEQYF.

V is TRBV15 and J is TRBJ2-3; D is uncertain. The germline CDR1 and CDR2 sequences are LNHNV and YYDKDF (reference sequence). V lost 1 base and J lost 4, with 3 bases in between. This CDR3 contains 12 residues. CDR3 amino acids: CATSRVADTQYF. DNA of the CDR3: TGTGCCACCAGCAGAGTAGCAGATACGCAGTATTTT.

V is TRBV6-5 and J is TRBJ1-2; D is unclear. CDR3 length equals 11 residues. Germline V gene data show CDR1 as MNHEY and CDR2 as SVGAGI. Deletions cut 5 bases from V and 8 bases from J, with 9 bases between. The CDR3 sequence: CASSPKSGYTF. DNA for the CDR3: TGTGCCAGCAGTCCCAAAAGCGGCTACACCTTC.

The chain carries TRBV13 and TRBJ2-2, with TRBD2 identical over 10 bases. The J segment lost 0 bases and the V segment lost 5 bases, leaving 3 bases of the junction unmatched. The CDR3 runs 16 residues. Germline-derived CDR1 and CDR2 are PRHDT and FYEKMQ (reference sequence). CDR3 bases: TGTGCCAGCAGCCTGACTAGCGGGCCGAACACCGGGGAGCTGTTTTTT. Its protein is CASSLTSGPNTGELFF.

The chain couples TRBV19 to TRBJ1-1; 10 nucleotides align to TRBD1. Trimming cost V 8 bases and J 3 bases; bases outside gene matches: 3. Germline V gene data show CDR1 as LNHDA and CDR2 as SQIVND (reference sequence). CDR3 length: 13 residues. The CDR3: CASVGTGDTEAFF. The CDR3 DNA sequence: TGTGCCAGTGTGGGGACAGGGGACACTGAAGCTTTCTTT.

This chain links TRBV27 with TRBJ2-3; D unresolved. Trimming removed 8 bases at V and 3 bases at J, with 6 bases between. The CDR3 consists of 11 residues. The germline V gene has CDR1 MNHEY and CDR2 SMNVEV (reference sequence). CDR3 loop: CASHGTDTQYF. CDR3 DNA: TGTGCCAGCCACGGTACAGATACGCAGTATTTT.

J is TRBJ1-6 and V is TRBV30, with 7 bases aligning to TRBD1. This CDR3 is 16 amino acids long. V lost 0 bases to trimming and J lost 6 bases; unmatched junction nucleotides: 8. CDR1 is GTSNPN and CDR2 is SVGIG in the germline V gene (reference sequence). CDR3: CAWSVNRGIGNSPLHF. For the CDR3, the DNA is TGTGCCTGGAGTGTCAACAGGGGAATCGGTAATTCACCCCTCCACTTT.

This rearrangement joins TRBV27 to TRBJ1-1; D might be TRBD1 (5 bases). Looked up from germline, CDR1 is MNHEY and CDR2 is SMNVEV (reference sequence). CDR3 length: 14 amino acids. V lost 5 bases and J 4 bases, leaving 14 bases between the germline ends. CDR3 in DNA: TGTGCCAGCAGTGCTGCAGGGTTTGCCACTGAAGCTTTCTTT. It yields the protein CASSAAGFATEAFF.

The rearrangement joins TRBV6-4 to TRBJ2-3, with TRBD1 matching 9 bases. The ends lost 6 bases at V and 2 bases at J; junction bases unmatched: 6. There are 15 residues in the CDR3. The germline V gene encodes CDR1 MRHNA and CDR2 SNTAGT. CDR3 sequence (DNA): TGTGCCAGCAGCGAAGACAGGGGGGACACAGATACGCAGTATTTT. The encoded protein is CASSEDRGDTDTQYF.

This clone was counted many times. The rearrangement links TRBV29-1 to TRBJ2-2, with unresolved D. The V end lost 0 bases, the J end lost 1 base, and 15 bases lay between the germline ends. Germline loops: CDR1 SQVTM, CDR2 ANQGSEA. This CDR3 comprises 17 residues. This CDR3 is CSVEDLRLSRNTGELFF. The CDR3 DNA reads as TGCAGCGTTGAAGATCTTCGGCTCTCTAGGAACACCGGGGAGCTGTTTTTT.

The genes are TRBV14 and TRBJ1-2, with TRBD1 as a possible D gene (6 bases). CDR1 is SGHDN, CDR2 FVKESK, per germline. V was trimmed by 1 base and J by 0 bases, leaving 12 bases between them. This CDR3 has 16 residues. The CDR3 sequence: CASSQVDRNSNYGYTF. The DNA of the CDR3 is TGTGCCAGCAGCCAAGTAGACAGGAATTCTAACTATGGCTACACCTTC.

The chain has TRBV14 and TRBJ2-1; TRBD2 agrees at 10 bases. Germline CDR1 reads SGHDN; CDR2 reads FVKESK. The CDR3 runs 17 residues. Trimming cost V 3 bases and J 8 bases; bases outside gene matches: 13. CDR3 sequence: CASSHLALAGVADEQFF. The CDR3 coding sequence is TGTGCCAGCAGCCACCTCGCCCTAGCGGGAGTAGCCGATGAGCAGTTCTTC.

This clone appeared a few times. The chain uses TRBV29-1 and TRBJ2-7, with TRBD2 identical over 8 bases. Germline V gives CDR1 SQVTM, CDR2 ANQGSEA. Unmatched junction bases numbered 13, after V lost 2 bases and J lost 4 bases. The CDR3 has 16 amino acids. CDR3 residues: CSVESRAAGGIYEQYF. The CDR3 DNA follows: TGCAGCGTTGAATCCCGAGCGGCGGGAGGAATTTACGAGCAGTACTTC.

This clone was seen only a few times. The V gene is TRBV7-9, the J gene TRBJ2-6; 8 positions match TRBD1. V was clipped by 3 bases and J by 2 bases; unmatched bases: 0. The CDR3 contains 15 residues. CDR1 and CDR2 from the germline V gene are SEHNR and FQNEAQ (reference sequence). This chain's CDR3 is CASSLTGAGANVLTF. The CDR3 coding sequence is TGTGCCAGCAGCTTGACAGGGGCTGGGGCCAACGTCCTGACTTTC.

The chain has TRBV4-1 and TRBJ2-2; 14 bases agree with TRBD2. The CDR3 consists of 22 residues. Germline V gene data show CDR1 as MGHRA and CDR2 as YSYEKL. V trimming: 0 bases; J trimming: 0 bases; junction bases outside the gene matches: 12. The chain's CDR3 is CASSQEETSGRVLAPNTGELFF. Here the CDR3 DNA reads TGCGCCAGCAGCCAAGAGGAGACTAGCGGGAGGGTCTTGGCGCCGAACACCGGGGAGCTGTTTTTT.

CDR3 in amino acids: CASSLLGSGNADTQYF. The CDR3 region has the DNA TGTGCCAGCAGCCTACTTGGTAGCGGGAACGCAGATACGCAGTATTTT. The V call is TRBV5-6, the J call TRBJ2-3, with 8 bases aligning to TRBD2. The CDR3 is made up of 16 amino acids. Trimming took 4 bases from V and 4 from J; bases not matched to a gene: 11. CDR1 and CDR2 from the germline V gene are SGHDT and YYEEEE.